This T cell receptor (beta chain) was profiled in a study of blood T cell repertoires in COVID-19. Overall study: Whether acute or convalescent, the COVID-19 samples came from the United States, Italy and Spain.

Per the original methods: Reference gene primer amplification in the assay estimated nucleated cell counts. Assay used: immunoSEQ multiplex PCR; TCRdb lists only in-frame clones, some missing. V, J and clone size are taken as reported in that table, and D and trimming were inferred from the DNA itself. The sample has some 180,000 clones; over 80% are singletons. CDR1 and CDR2 from the germline V gene are MDHEN and SYDVKM. The length of the CDR3 is 15 residues. Trimming took 6 bases from V and 2 from J; bases not matched to a gene: 8. Sequenced input: peripheral blood. The sequence came from a middle-aged woman with COVID-19, enrolled during active disease. V is TRBV28 and J is TRBJ2-7; TRBD1 agrees at 9 bases. CDR3: CASRGQGTSAYEQYF. The CDR3 bases are TGTGCCAGCAGGGGACAGGGTACCTCGGCCTACGAGCAGTACTTC.